The sequence of this T cell receptor (beta chain) was determined in a study of CD8 T cells in Susac syndrome. The control participants were healthy donors, and these controls were matched with respect to both age and sex. TEMRA cells were enriched by FACS, and CD4+ and CD8+ T cells were negatively isolated. CDR3 length equals 15 residues. V was shortened by 4 bases and J by 3 bases, with 12 bases between the two germline ends. The germline gives CDR1 SNHLY, CDR2 FYNNEI. Notes on this clonotype: Its antigen is unknown.

Reverse transcription used about 0.45 to 1 ug RNA and random hexamers. The immunoSEQ assay covered 54 Vbeta and 13 Jbeta segments for CDR3. A single record per CDR3 protein comes from TCRdb applying MiXCR to the immunoSEQ multiplex PCR reads. The profile shows roughly 120,000 distinct CDR3 sequences, 90% to 95% of them singletons. Study-wide results and caveats: The study recognized that the number of individuals in its TCR sequencing and HLA analysis was relatively small.

This rearrangement joins TRBV2 to TRBJ2-2; D unclear. The sequenced sample was CD4+ T cells from PBMCs. The receptor's source is a human donor in good health. CDR3 nucleotide sequence: TGTGCCAGCAGTGTCCTCGGCGCGTACACCGGGGAGCTGTTTTTT. Amino acids: CASSVLGAYTGELFF. The whole variable domain, remainder taken from reference TRBV2 and TRBJ2-2, is EPEVTQTPSHQVTQMGQEVILRCVPISNHLYFYWYRQILGQKVEFLVSFYNNEISEKSEIFDDQFSVERPDGSNFTLKIRSTKLEDSAMYFCASSVLGAYTGELFFGEGSRLTVL.